The 4 T cell receptor beta chains in this list originate from one sample, sequenced in a study of OX40 agonist ivuxolimab in advanced cancers. The assay was immunoSEQ multiplex PCR, and TCRdb's table has in-frame clones only and misses some. The repertoire has about 79,000 clones, roughly four fifths of them found once; the top ten carry 0.45% to 0.65%. Specimen: CD4+ or CD8+ T cells sorted from blood, collected in a trial of the OX40 agonist ivuxolimab. The receptor set was obtained from an adult with an advanced solid tumor such as melanoma, head and neck, liver or kidney cancer.

This sequence joins TRBV2 and TRBJ1-1; 9 bases line up with TRBD1. The junction had 2 bases not matched to a gene; V was cut back by 1 base and J by 5 bases. The CDR3 is 14 residues long. Per germline, CDR1 SNHLY and CDR2 FYNNEI. The CDR3 protein is CASSEDRGQTEAFF. CDR3 sequence (DNA): TGTGCCAGCAGTGAAGACAGGGGGCAAACTGAAGCTTTCTTT.

This chain joins TRBV25-1 and TRBJ2-3; D is unresolved. This CDR3 is built from 15 residues. The germline CDR1 and CDR2 sequences are MGHDK and SYGVNS. V lost 2 bases and J lost 1, with 10 bases in between. The CDR3, as DNA: TGTGCCAGCAGTGAAGGTAGATGGGGCACAGATACGCAGTATTTT. Protein: CASSEGRWGTDTQYF.

This sequence joins TRBV29-1 and TRBJ1-3; 7 nucleotides match TRBD1. The V segment lost 6 bases and the J segment 4 bases; nucleotides outside the gene matches: 6. This CDR3 spans 13 amino acids. Germline CDR1 is SQVTM and CDR2 is ANQGSEA. The CDR3 spells CSVEGAQGNTIYF. Written as DNA, the CDR3 is TGCAGCGTAGAGGGGGCGCAGGGAAACACCATATATTTT.

The rearrangement uses TRBV5-8 and TRBJ1-2; the D is unclear. Germline CDR1 is SGHTS and CDR2 is YDEGEE. V was pared by 6 bases and J by 4 bases, with 10 bases between. This CDR3 spans 12 amino acids. This CDR3 reads CASTVTSYGYTF. DNA for the CDR3: TGTGCCAGCACTGTGACAAGCTATGGCTACACCTTC.